The clone carrying this T cell receptor beta chain has more than one count but fewer than ten. At one boundary the junction diverges from the germline segment, which might be a read error. Exclusion followed for patients with uncontrolled infection, other autoimmune disease, pregnancy or lactation. Germline values: CDR1 MRHNA, CDR2 SNTAGT. The CDR3 has 13 amino acids. This sample is drawn from a study of T cells in Graves' hyperthyroidism and ophthalmopathy. RNA transcripts gave rise to amplified TCR beta CDR3 regions. When the TCR CDR3 underwent first-round RT-PCR, the HTBI primer set was used. TCRdb processed the multiplex PCR reads anew with MiXCR; each CDR3 protein has one entry. The sample lists some 620,000 distinct CDR3 sequences, 15% to 20% occurring once.

The rearrangement uses TRBV6-4 and TRBJ1-5; D is unresolved. The TCR sequence derives from a woman in her 30s with Graves' hyperthyroidism. The sequencing input was blood. The CDR3 is CASRPDSNQPKHF. CDR3 nucleotide sequence: TGTGCCAGTCGACCGGATAGCAATCAGCCCAAGCATTTT.